Following are 30 T cell receptor beta chains from one sample sequenced in a study of blood T cell repertoires in COVID-19. Some clones are missing from TCRdb's copy, which holds only in-frame ones; the method was immunoSEQ multiplex PCR. The sample includes about 300,000 clones, around nine tenths of them seen just once. The specimen sequenced was PBMCs or T cells enriched from blood (not recorded which). These receptors were taken from a woman aged 18-35 years who had recovered from COVID-19.

The CDR3 spells CAISGPLTSGSTDTQYF. CDR3 sequence (DNA): TGTGCCATCAGTGGACCCCTGACTAGCGGGAGCACAGATACGCAGTATTTT. This sequence joins TRBV10-3 and TRBJ2-3, with TRBD2 identical over 10 bases. With V trimmed by 4 bases and J by 0 bases, 7 bases remained unmatched. Germline CDR1 and CDR2: ENHRY and SYGVKD. There are 17 residues in the CDR3.

The chain has TRBV5-1 and TRBJ2-2, with a tentative D call TRBD1 (5 bases). The V gene's germline CDR1 is SGHRS and CDR2 YFSETQ. The CDR3 has 15 residues. V shed 0 bases and J shed 6 bases, with 12 bases lying between them. The CDR3 reads CASSLEAGKAGELFF. The DNA for the CDR3 is TGCGCCAGCAGCTTGGAGGCAGGGAAGGCCGGGGAGCTGTTTTTT.

The rearrangement links TRBV2 to TRBJ2-1; perhaps TRBD2 as D (6 bases). The CDR3 has 13 amino acids. In germline, CDR1 is SNHLY, CDR2 FYNNEI. V was clipped by 0 bases and J by 10 bases, with 10 bases between them. CDR3 sequence (DNA): TGTGCCAGCAGTGAAGCGCTGGGACTGGAGCAGTTCTTC. Translating gives CASSEALGLEQFF.

The chain combines TRBV5-1 with TRBJ1-2; D unclear. This CDR3 contains 15 residues. V lost 0 bases, J lost 2 bases, and 11 bases lay in between. Looked up from germline, CDR1 is SGHRS and CDR2 is YFSETQ. CDR3 protein: CASSLASRGNYGYTF. As DNA, the CDR3 is TGCGCCAGCAGCTTGGCCTCACGCGGGAACTATGGCTACACCTTC.

The J gene is TRBJ1-1, the V gene TRBV2; 7 nucleotides agree with TRBD1. There are 12 residues in the CDR3. After removal of 4 bases from V and 4 bases from J, the junction contained 0 bases not matched to a gene. Germline values: CDR1 SNHLY, CDR2 FYNNEI. The CDR3: CASSGQGTEAFF. The CDR3 nucleotides read TGTGCCAGCAGTGGACAGGGCACTGAAGCTTTCTTT.

The chain combines TRBV15 with TRBJ2-3; 12 positions agree with TRBD2. Germline V CDR1 and CDR2: LNHNV, YYDKDF (reference sequence). With V trimmed by 3 bases and J by 4 bases, 11 bases remained unmatched. This CDR3 has 18 residues. CDR3: CATSSPWTSGVSSDTQYF. The CDR3 DNA reads TGTGCCACCAGCAGTCCCTGGACTAGCGGGGTGTCTTCAGATACGCAGTATTTT.

The chain joins TRBV28 to TRBJ1-1; the match to TRBD1 covers 7 bases. CDR1 and CDR2 (germline): MDHEN, SYDVKM. The junction had 12 bases not matched to a gene; V was cut back by 5 bases and J by 3 bases. This CDR3 is built from 16 residues. The CDR3, as DNA: TGTGCCAGCAGTGGGGGCGAAGGACAGGTGTACACTGAAGCTTTCTTT. Translation: CASSGGEGQVYTEAFF.

The chain combines TRBV27 with TRBJ2-5, with TRBD1 matching over 7 bases. Unmatched junction bases numbered 5, after V lost 6 bases and J lost 1 base. Per the germline V gene, CDR1 is MNHEY and CDR2 is SMNVEV (reference sequence). The CDR3 extends over 14 amino acids. CDR3 loop: CASRQRDSQETQYF. CDR3 DNA sequence: TGTGCCAGCAGACAACGGGACAGCCAAGAGACCCAGTACTTC.

The CDR3 is CASSESRAGRPSGNTIYF. The CDR3, as DNA: TGTGCCAGCAGTGAATCGAGGGCTGGACGGCCCTCTGGAAACACCATATATTTT. The chain combines TRBV25-1 with TRBJ1-3; D not certain. V was shortened by 1 base and J by 0 bases, with 16 bases between the two germline ends. This CDR3 is 18 amino acids long. Germline V lookup: CDR1 MGHDK, CDR2 SYGVNS.

CDR3 DNA: TGTGCCAGCAGCACTTCGGGGTCTAGCGAGAAGCAGTACTTC. It is translated as CASSTSGSSEKQYF. The chain combines TRBV7-9 with TRBJ2-7, with TRBD2 as a possible D gene (6 bases). This CDR3 spans 14 amino acids. V lost 5 bases and J 8 bases, leaving 19 bases between the germline ends. The germline gives CDR1 SEHNR, CDR2 FQNEAQ (reference sequence).

This chain uses TRBV9 with TRBJ1-1; D unclear. Trimming stripped 0 bases from V and 0 bases from J, with 6 bases between. Germline V gives CDR1 SGDLS, CDR2 YYNGEE. The CDR3 has 14 amino acids. The CDR3 region has the DNA TGTGCCAGCAGCGTAGACAGCATGAACACTGAAGCTTTCTTT. This gives the protein CASSVDSMNTEAFF.

The gene calls are TRBV27 and TRBJ1-2, with 8 bases that match TRBD1. Germline lookup yields CDR1 MNHEY and CDR2 SMNVEV (reference sequence). The CDR3 runs 13 residues. J was trimmed by 6 bases and V by 6 bases; bases with no gene match: 6. CDR3 sequence reads: CASSRDRGHGYTF. CDR3 sequence (DNA): TGTGCCAGCAGCCGTGACAGGGGCCATGGCTACACCTTC.

The V gene is TRBV21-1, the J gene TRBJ2-7; the tabulated D call, TRBD2, remains unverified against the DNA. TRBV21-1 is flagged as a pseudogene. The CDR3 runs 19 residues. CDR3 in amino acids: CASSKVPQRTKSGRYEQYF. The CDR3, as DNA: TGTGCCAGCAGCAAAGTTCCCCAACGAACCAAGAGCGGGAGATACGAGCAGTACTTC.

The gene calls are TRBV5-1 and TRBJ2-7, with 8 bases aligning to TRBD2. J lost 3 bases, V lost 2 bases, and 7 bases had no gene match. CDR1 is SGHRS and CDR2 is YFSETQ in the germline V gene. The length of the CDR3 is 15 residues. CDR3 nucleotides: TGCGCCAGCAGCTTTGGCGGGGGGAATTTCTACGAGCAGTACTTC. Encoded protein: CASSFGGGNFYEQYF.

CDR3 sequence: CASSLSGGKAFF. The CDR3 region has the DNA TGTGCCAGCAGCTTAAGTGGAGGAAAAGCTTTCTTT. This chain links TRBV7-9 with TRBJ1-1; no firm D call. This CDR3 contains 12 residues. CDR1 SEHNR and CDR2 FQNEAQ come from the germline V gene (reference sequence). V was pared by 2 bases and J by 9 bases, with 10 bases between.

The chain joins TRBV9 to TRBJ1-6, with unresolved D. The CDR3 is 15 amino acids. The V end was cut by 0 bases, the J end by 14 bases, with 18 bases between. Germline-derived CDR1 and CDR2 are SGDLS and YYNGEE. CDR3 nucleotide sequence: TGTGCCAGCAGCGTAGGGGCGGGCCCCGGTATAGCCCTCCACTTT. It yields the protein CASSVGAGPGIALHF.

The chain combines TRBV6-2 or TRBV6-3 with TRBJ2-7, with 7 positions matching TRBD1. Germline CDR1 reads MNHEY; CDR2 reads SVGEGT. CDR3 length: 15 amino acids. V was clipped by 5 bases and J by 5 bases; unmatched bases: 12. The CDR3 reads CASSTRQGYVDEQYF. The CDR3 region has the DNA TGTGCCAGCAGTACTCGACAGGGATATGTGGACGAGCAGTACTTC.

The chain has TRBV2 and TRBJ1-3; D not certain. Germline CDR1 and CDR2: SNHLY and FYNNEI. V lost 7 bases to trimming and J lost 0 bases, with 10 bases between them. This CDR3 is built from 14 residues. The CDR3 nucleotides read TGTGCCAGCATGGGCCCAAGCTCTGGAAACACCATATATTTT. Translated: CASMGPSSGNTIYF.

The rearrangement links TRBV4-3 to TRBJ2-1, with D possibly being TRBD2 (5 bases). The germline V and J ends were trimmed by 0 bases and 7 bases, with 10 bases remaining between them. There are 14 residues in the CDR3. Germline V gene sequence: CDR1 LGHNA, CDR2 YSLEER. The CDR3 loop reads CASSQDRWRNEQFF. CDR3 coding DNA: TGCGCCAGCAGCCAAGATCGTTGGAGGAATGAGCAGTTCTTC.

V usage is TRBV7-9 and J usage is TRBJ2-2; D perhaps matches TRBD1 (6 bases). The V end lost 5 bases, the J end lost 1 base, and 14 bases lay between the germline ends. CDR1 and CDR2 (germline): SEHNR, FQNEAQ (reference sequence). There are 16 residues in the CDR3. As DNA, the CDR3 is TGTGCCAGCAGCGTTCCGACAGGAGTGAACACCGGGGAGCTGTTTTTT. Amino acid sequence: CASSVPTGVNTGELFF.

The V gene is TRBV27, the J gene TRBJ1-5; D perhaps matches TRBD1 (6 bases). CDR1 and CDR2 from the germline V gene are MNHEY and SMNVEV (reference sequence). This CDR3 comprises 16 residues. V dropped 5 bases and J dropped 3 bases, with 17 bases sitting between them. Here the CDR3 reads CASSDWSGGLNQPQHF. CDR3 in DNA: TGTGCCAGCAGTGACTGGTCCGGGGGGCTCAATCAGCCCCAGCATTTT.

The rearrangement links TRBV5-4 to TRBJ2-3; D gene unclear. The CDR3 extends over 15 amino acids. V was shortened by 0 bases and J by 1 base, with 9 bases between the two germline ends. Germline V gene lookup returns CDR1 SGHNT and CDR2 YYREEE (reference sequence). CDR3 region: CASSLVESGTDTQYF. The CDR3 DNA sequence: TGTGCCAGCAGCTTGGTGGAGAGCGGCACAGATACGCAGTATTTT.

The chain is built from TRBV7-9 and TRBJ2-3, with D possibly matching TRBD1 (6 bases). V gave up 5 bases and J gave up 8 bases, with 11 bases separating them. The length of the CDR3 is 12 residues. CDR1 and CDR2 (germline): SEHNR, FQNEAQ (reference sequence). As DNA, the CDR3 is TGTGCCAGCAGCCGGGACATCCTTACGCAGTATTTT. Translation: CASSRDILTQYF.

This clone occurred once. The chain employs TRBV2 and TRBJ2-1; no clear D gene. The germline CDR1 and CDR2 sequences are SNHLY and FYNNEI. This CDR3 spans 13 amino acids. Trimming took 6 bases from V and 4 from J, leaving 10 bases between them. This CDR3 is CASRPTSYNEQFF. CDR3 coding DNA: TGTGCCAGCAGACCGACTTCTTACAATGAGCAGTTCTTC.

The rearrangement joins TRBV3-1 (or the pseudogene TRBV3-2) to TRBJ2-3; TRBD2 is a possible D gene (6 bases). V was clipped by 7 bases and J by 2 bases, with 10 bases between them. Germline V gene data show CDR1 as LGHDT and CDR2 as YNNKEL (reference sequence). The CDR3 loop spans 13 amino acids. Here the CDR3 DNA reads TGTGCCAGCACGGGGCGGGACACAGATACGCAGTATTTT. Translation: CASTGRDTDTQYF.

The chain recombines TRBV7-9 with TRBJ2-7; D may be TRBD2 (5 bases). Germline CDR1 and CDR2: SEHNR and FQNEAQ (reference sequence). V was pared by 5 bases and J by 3 bases, with 14 bases between. CDR3 length: 14 amino acids. Written as DNA, the CDR3 is TGTGCCAGCAGCCCCCGGGATCCATACTACGAGCAGTACTTC. It encodes CASSPRDPYYEQYF.

The chain recombines TRBV19 with TRBJ2-5; D perhaps matches TRBD2 (7 bases). This CDR3 region has 15 residues. Germline CDR1 reads LNHDA; CDR2 reads SQIVND (reference sequence). Trimming removed 4 bases from V and 1 base from J, with 13 bases in between. CDR3 in amino acids: CASSRAGASQETQYF. The CDR3 coding sequence is TGTGCCAGTAGTAGGGCGGGGGCCAGCCAAGAGACCCAGTACTTC.

The gene calls are TRBV7-2 and TRBJ1-1; 8 bases map to TRBD1. The trim removed 4 bases at V and 4 bases at J, leaving 11 bases unmatched. The CDR3 sequence is 16 residues long. The germline V gene has CDR1 SGHTA and CDR2 FQGNSA. CDR3 nucleotides: TGTGCCAGCAGCTCCTCCCACCAGGGGGCGGGCACTGAAGCTTTCTTT. This sequence encodes CASSSSHQGAGTEAFF.

This chain joins TRBV25-1 and TRBJ2-3, with D perhaps TRBD1 (6 bases). CDR1 is MGHDK, CDR2 SYGVNS, per germline. With 3 bases removed from V and 2 bases from J, the gap between germline ends came to 15 bases. The CDR3 is made up of 16 amino acids. DNA of the CDR3: TGTGCCAGCAGTGATGGTGTACAGGGACCCACAGATACGCAGTATTTT. Its protein product is CASSDGVQGPTDTQYF.

CDR3 sequence: CASSSLQGLNQPQHF. Written as DNA, the CDR3 is TGCGCCAGCAGCTCTCTTCAGGGGCTCAATCAGCCCCAGCATTTT. The chain combines TRBV4-1 with TRBJ1-5, with D possibly TRBD1 on 6 matching bases. This CDR3 has 15 amino acids. Germline CDR1 and CDR2: MGHRA and YSYEKL. With 5 bases removed from V and 3 bases from J, the gap between germline ends came to 14 bases.